This T cell receptor (beta chain) was sequenced during a study of cytomegalovirus exposure and HLA in healthy donors. PCR used 60 Vbeta primers and 13 Jbeta primers. Per the original data handling: Later work found around 80 million unique TCR beta chains, with roughly 11 million shared. Some clones are missing from TCRdb's copy, which holds only in-frame ones; the method was immunoSEQ multiplex PCR. The V and J calls and clone size were taken over from that table, and D and trimming were inferred from the DNA. This specimen shows 200,000 to 250,000 clones; the ten leading clones hold over 0.75%. Remarks on this clone: Its antigen is still unknown.

The CDR3 has 15 residues. Germline CDR1 is ENHRY and CDR2 is SYGVKD. The V and J ends lost 0 bases and 1 base respectively, with 9 bases between them. Regarding the study as a whole: Relative to the approximately 680-donor mean, N-insertions were reportedly fewer in an Asian-associated ancestry cluster in a later analysis.

This receptor was identified in a woman in her 30s in good health and CMV-seropositive. V gene TRBV10-3 combines with J gene TRBJ1-1; D not resolved. The sample was PBMCs. The CDR3 bases are TGTGCCATCAGTGAGTCCCAGGTTCCGAACACTGAAGCTTTCTTT. It yields the protein CAISESQVPNTEAFF.